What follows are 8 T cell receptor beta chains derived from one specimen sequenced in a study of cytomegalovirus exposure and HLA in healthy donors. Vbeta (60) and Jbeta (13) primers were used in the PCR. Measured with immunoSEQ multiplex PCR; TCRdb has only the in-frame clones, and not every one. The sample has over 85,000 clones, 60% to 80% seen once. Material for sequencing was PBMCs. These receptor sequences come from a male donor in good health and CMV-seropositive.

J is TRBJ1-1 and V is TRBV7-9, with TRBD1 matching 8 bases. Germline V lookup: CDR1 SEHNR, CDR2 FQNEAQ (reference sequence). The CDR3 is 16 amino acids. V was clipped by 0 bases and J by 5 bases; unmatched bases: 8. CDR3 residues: CASSLATTQGGTEAFF. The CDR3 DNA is TGTGCCAGCAGCTTAGCCACCACACAGGGGGGAACTGAAGCTTTCTTT.

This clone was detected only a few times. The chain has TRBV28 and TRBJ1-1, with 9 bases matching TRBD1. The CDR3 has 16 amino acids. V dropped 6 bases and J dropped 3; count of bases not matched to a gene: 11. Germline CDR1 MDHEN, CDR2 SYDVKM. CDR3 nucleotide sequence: TGTGCCAGCAGCTCCACAGGACAGGGGCTGTACACTGAAGCTTTCTTT. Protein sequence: CASSSTGQGLYTEAFF.

The CDR3 DNA follows: TGTGCCAGCAGTCCCGGACAGCCCTATAATTCACCCCTCCACTTT. It yields the protein CASSPGQPYNSPLHF. This sequence joins TRBV28 and TRBJ1-6, with D possibly being TRBD1 (6 bases). The CDR3 loop spans 15 amino acids. Germline V lookup: CDR1 MDHEN, CDR2 SYDVKM. V dropped 5 bases and J dropped 2 bases, with 10 bases sitting between them.

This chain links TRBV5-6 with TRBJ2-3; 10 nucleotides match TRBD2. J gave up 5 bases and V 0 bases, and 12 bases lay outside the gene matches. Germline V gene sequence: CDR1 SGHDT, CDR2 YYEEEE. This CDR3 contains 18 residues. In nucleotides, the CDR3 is TGTGCCAGCAGCTTGGGCCTAGCGGGAGTGGGGGGCTTAGATACGCAGTATTTT. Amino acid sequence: CASSLGLAGVGGLDTQYF.

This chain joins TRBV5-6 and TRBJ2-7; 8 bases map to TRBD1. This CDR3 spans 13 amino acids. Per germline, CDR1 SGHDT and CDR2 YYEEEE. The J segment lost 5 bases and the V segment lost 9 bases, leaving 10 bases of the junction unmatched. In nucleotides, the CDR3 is TGTGCCACCTTATTACAGGGGGGTGACGAGCAGTACTTC. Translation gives CATLLQGGDEQYF.

The CDR3 nucleotides read TGTGCCAGTAGTAGGTGGGAGGGCTCTTACAATGAGCAGTTCTTC. This encodes CASSRWEGSYNEQFF. The V and J genes are TRBV19 and TRBJ2-1; 7 nucleotides align to TRBD2. Germline CDR1 and CDR2: LNHDA and SQIVND (reference sequence). The CDR3 is 15 residues long. J lost 4 bases, V lost 4 bases, and 7 bases had no gene match.

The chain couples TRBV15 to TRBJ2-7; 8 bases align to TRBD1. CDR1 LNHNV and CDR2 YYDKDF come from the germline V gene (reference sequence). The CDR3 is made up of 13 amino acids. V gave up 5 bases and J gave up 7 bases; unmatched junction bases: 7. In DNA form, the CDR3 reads TGTGCCACCAGCTGGTGGACAGGGCGGGAGCAGTACTTC. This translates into CATSWWTGREQYF.

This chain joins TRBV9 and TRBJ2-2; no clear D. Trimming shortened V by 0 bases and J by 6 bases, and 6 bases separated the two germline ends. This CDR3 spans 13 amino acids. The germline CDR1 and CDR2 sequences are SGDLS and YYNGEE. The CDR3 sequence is CASSVGSPGELFF. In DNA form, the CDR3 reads TGTGCCAGCAGCGTAGGGAGCCCCGGGGAGCTGTTTTTT.